Listed here is a single TCR beta chain. These data belong to a study of blood T cell repertoires in COVID-19. Background on the study: Some COVID-19 samples were acute and others convalescent; all came from the United States, Italy and Spain. The analysed material was cDNA or gDNA that came from T cells, B-cell-depleted T cells, or PBMCs.

Germline CDR1 is SGHRS and CDR2 is YFSETQ. This CDR3 is built from 15 residues. Trimming left V 3 bases short and J 0 bases short, with 12 bases between. Per the original data handling: Amplified reference gene primers provided the basis for estimating nucleated cell counts. Assay used: immunoSEQ multiplex PCR; TCRdb lists only in-frame clones, some missing. That table is the source of V, J and clone size, and D and trimming were worked out from the DNA. The sample lists under 60,000 clones; around 83% were seen once. This TCR was recovered from a human donor in a cohort sampled during active COVID-19. This chain connects TRBV5-1 to TRBJ1-1; D is perhaps TRBD1 (5 bases). The sequencing sample was made of peripheral blood. The CDR3 DNA follows: TGCGCCAGCAGCTCCCTGGCAGGGATGAACACTGAAGCTTTCTTT. Its protein is CASSSLAGMNTEAFF.